These 25 T cell receptor beta chains were all obtained from the same sample, sequenced in a study of shared clonotypes between healthy human individuals. Clones were sequenced by immunoSEQ multiplex PCR, and TCRdb holds only the in-frame ones, with some missing. This table has under 80,000 clones, roughly two thirds appearing once. Sequenced input: memory CD8+ T cells sorted from blood. Documented subset: CD45RO+ cells pooled with CCR7-negative TemRA cells. These TCRs come from a man aged 25-45 years in good health.

V gene TRBV5-1 combines with J gene TRBJ1-1; D gene ambiguous. V was trimmed by 5 bases and J by 3 bases, leaving 17 bases between them. Per germline, CDR1 SGHRS and CDR2 YFSETQ. This CDR3 comprises 15 residues. DNA of the CDR3: TGCGCCAGCAGGGATCGGCGCGGCGACTACACTGAAGCTTTCTTT. Encoded protein: CASRDRRGDYTEAFF.

The chain recombines TRBV7-8 with TRBJ2-2; D assignment may be TRBD1 or TRBD2 (7 bases each). Germline V CDR1 and CDR2: SGHVS, FQNEAQ. The CDR3 contains 15 residues. Trimming shortened V by 4 bases and J by 6 bases, and 15 bases separated the two germline ends. The CDR3 nucleotides read TGTGCCAGCAGCTCCCAGGGGGGGTATGCCGGGGAGCTGTTTTTT. This gives the protein CASSSQGGYAGELFF. Using reference TRBV7-8 and TRBJ2-2 for the parts outside the CDR3, the full variable domain is GAGVSQSPRYKVAKRGQDVALRCDPISGHVSLFWYQQALGQGPEFLTYFQNEAQLDKSGLPSDRFFAERPEGSVSTLKIQRTQQEDSAVYLCASSSQGGYAGELFFGEGSRLTVL.

V and J are TRBV29-1 and TRBJ1-4; TRBD1 matches 7 bases. This CDR3 spans 14 amino acids. Germline values: CDR1 SQVTM, CDR2 ANQGSEA. The ends lost 4 bases at V and 4 bases at J; junction bases unmatched: 6. The CDR3 region is CSVASGTVNEKLFF. CDR3 nucleotides: TGCAGCGTTGCGTCCGGGACAGTTAATGAAAAACTGTTTTTT. Using reference TRBV29-1 and TRBJ1-4 for the parts outside the CDR3, the full variable domain is SAVISQKPSRDICQRGTSLTIQCQVDSQVTMMFWYRQQPGQSLTLIATANQGSEATYESGFVIDKFPISRPNLTFSTLTVSNMSPEDSSIYLCSVASGTVNEKLFFGSGTQLSVL.

The rearrangement joins TRBV28 to TRBJ2-1; a weak D match, TRBD2 (5 bases). Germline values: CDR1 MDHEN, CDR2 SYDVKM. The CDR3 sequence is 14 residues long. Trimming took off 6 bases at V and 3 bases at J, with 12 bases between the two ends. CDR3 protein: CASRLDGVYNEQFF. In nucleotides, the CDR3 is TGTGCCAGCAGACTAGACGGAGTCTACAATGAGCAGTTCTTC.

This chain links TRBV5-4 with TRBJ1-4; TRBD1 aligns across 8 bases. CDR3 length equals 14 residues. J gave up 8 bases and V 4 bases, and 7 bases lay outside the gene matches. Per germline, CDR1 SGHNT and CDR2 YYREEE (reference sequence). CDR3 sequence reads: CASSTKDREEKLFF. DNA for the CDR3: TGTGCCAGCAGCACGAAGGACAGGGAGGAAAAACTGTTTTTT.

V gene TRBV27 combines with J gene TRBJ1-1, with 7 bases that match TRBD1. Germline V gene lookup returns CDR1 MNHEY and CDR2 SMNVEV (reference sequence). Unmatched junction bases numbered 9, after V lost 4 bases and J lost 1 base. This CDR3 has 16 amino acids. CDR3 bases: TGTGCCAGCAGTTCCAATACACAGGGGCCGAACACTGAAGCTTTCTTT. As protein: CASSSNTQGPNTEAFF.

About this clone itself: At the DNA level, this CDR3 is encoded by other sequences in the same sample as well. CDR3 protein: CASSLEGDSSYEQYF. CDR3 nucleotide sequence: TGTGCCAGCAGCTTAGAAGGGGATAGCTCCTACGAGCAGTACTTC. This chain joins TRBV4-2 and TRBJ2-7; tentative D call: TRBD1 (5 bases). The CDR3 has 15 amino acids. Trimming removed 5 bases at V and 0 bases at J, with 14 bases between. Germline V lookup: CDR1 LGHNA, CDR2 YNFKEQ.

The V and J genes are TRBV19 and TRBJ2-7; TRBD1 aligns across 8 bases. The V gene end was trimmed by 6 bases and the J gene end by 3 bases; junction bases not matched to a gene: 10. In germline, CDR1 is LNHDA, CDR2 SQIVND (reference sequence). This CDR3 is built from 15 residues. The CDR3 coding sequence is TGTGCCAGTAGCTTTTTCGGAGACAGGGGCTACGAGCAGTACTTC. Amino acid sequence: CASSFFGDRGYEQYF.

The rearrangement links TRBV25-1 to TRBJ2-1, with D uncertain. The CDR3 is made up of 11 amino acids. The germline CDR1 and CDR2 sequences are MGHDK and SYGVNS. The CDR3 coding sequence is TGTGTGTCTAACTTCTACAATGAGCAGTTCTTC. Protein sequence: CVSNFYNEQFF.

The chain employs TRBV7-9 and TRBJ2-1, with 9 bases identical to TRBD2. The J segment lost 7 bases and the V segment lost 0 bases, leaving 4 bases of the junction unmatched. The V gene's germline CDR1 is SEHNR and CDR2 FQNEAQ (reference sequence). The CDR3 totals 15 residues. CDR3 bases: TGTGCCAGCAGCTTAGCTAGCGGGAGAAGTAATGAGCAGTTCTTC. Protein: CASSLASGRSNEQFF.

The chain uses TRBV2 and TRBJ2-5, with 7 bases matching TRBD1. The V gene's germline CDR1 is SNHLY and CDR2 FYNNEI. V trimming: 7 bases; J trimming: 0 bases; junction bases outside the gene matches: 2. The CDR3 runs 13 residues. The CDR3 DNA sequence: TGTGCCAGCATCAGGGGGAACCAAGAGACCCAGTACTTC. Translated, it gives CASIRGNQETQYF.

The CDR3 region is CAIPNLASAGELFF. In DNA, the CDR3 is TGTGCCATCCCGAATCTAGCTTCCGCCGGGGAGCTGTTTTTT. The rearrangement uses TRBV10-3 and TRBJ2-2, with D perhaps matching TRBD2 (5 bases). The length of the CDR3 is 14 residues. The germline CDR1 and CDR2 sequences are ENHRY and SYGVKD. Trimming pared 8 bases from V and 6 bases from J, leaving 16 bases between.

V gene TRBV15 combines with J gene TRBJ1-1; D is perhaps TRBD1 (5 bases). V was pared by 7 bases and J by 4 bases, with 13 bases between. This CDR3 is built from 13 residues. Per the germline V gene, CDR1 is LNHNV and CDR2 is YYDKDF (reference sequence). CDR3 bases: TGTGCCACCACAAACCGGGGCCTCACTGAAGCTTTCTTT. Amino acid sequence: CATTNRGLTEAFF.

The chain combines TRBV7-2 with TRBJ1-2; D might be TRBD1 (5 bases). The CDR3 covers 14 residues. With 5 bases removed from V and 8 bases from J, the gap between germline ends came to 18 bases. Germline V gene lookup returns CDR1 SGHTA and CDR2 FQGNSA. CDR3 region: CASSPWRQGAGYTF. The CDR3 coding sequence is TGTGCCAGCAGCCCCTGGAGGCAGGGAGCGGGCTACACCTTC.

The CDR3 nucleotides read TGTGCCAGCAGCTTAACAGGGGGCTTCTACGAGCAGTACTTC. It translates to CASSLTGGFYEQYF. The J gene is TRBJ2-7, the V gene TRBV11-2; 9 nucleotides line up with TRBD1. CDR1 and CDR2 from the germline V gene are SGHAT and FQNNGV. Trimming at V came to 2 bases and at J to 3 bases, leaving 2 bases not matched to a gene. The CDR3 covers 14 residues.

This chain links TRBV27 with TRBJ2-1; D assignment may be TRBD1 or TRBD2 (5 bases each). Per the germline V gene, CDR1 is MNHEY and CDR2 is SMNVEV (reference sequence). The CDR3 is 14 amino acids. Trimming left V 4 bases short and J 9 bases short, with 16 bases between. The CDR3 loop reads CASSSGRGLGEQFF. The CDR3 coding sequence is TGTGCCAGCAGTTCGGGGCGTGGGTTAGGTGAGCAGTTCTTC.

This clone was detected once. The rearrangement joins TRBV25-1 to TRBJ2-3; D unclear. V lost 5 bases to trimming and J lost 2 bases, with 17 bases between them. CDR1 and CDR2 (germline): MGHDK, SYGVNS. This CDR3 has 16 amino acids. CDR3: CASSPGPTSATDTQYF. The DNA for the CDR3 is TGTGCCAGCAGTCCTGGGCCAACCTCGGCCACAGATACGCAGTATTTT.

The chain joins TRBV7-2 to TRBJ2-2, with 9 nucleotides matching TRBD2. V shed 6 bases, J shed 7 bases, and the junction held 12 bases outside the gene matches. The CDR3 sequence is 16 residues long. Germline CDR1 SGHTA, CDR2 FQGNSA. The CDR3, as DNA: TGTGCCAGCAGTCTTGGGCTAGCGGGATACGGCGGGGAGCTGTTTTTT. Translation: CASSLGLAGYGGELFF.

The chain joins TRBV6-6 to TRBJ1-4, with D unresolved. This CDR3 contains 14 residues. The germline gives CDR1 MNHNY, CDR2 SVGAGI (reference sequence). Trimming shortened V by 4 bases and J by 1 base, and 7 bases separated the two germline ends. The CDR3 DNA reads as TGTGCCAGCAGTTCGCCTCTAACTAATGAAAAACTGTTTTTT. Protein sequence: CASSSPLTNEKLFF.

The chain employs TRBV13 and TRBJ2-1; tentatively, D is TRBD2 (5 bases). Trimming stripped 6 bases from V and 2 bases from J, with 17 bases between. The CDR3 length is 16 residues. CDR1 and CDR2 (germline): PRHDT, FYEKMQ (reference sequence). CDR3 sequence: CASRRAEGEPYNEQFF. CDR3 in DNA: TGTGCCAGCAGGAGGGCAGAGGGAGAGCCCTACAATGAGCAGTTCTTC.

V gene TRBV5-1 combines with J gene TRBJ1-5; tentative D call: TRBD1 (5 bases). Per the germline V gene, CDR1 is SGHRS and CDR2 is YFSETQ. V lost 1 base, J lost 11 bases, and 16 bases lay in between. CDR3 length: 14 amino acids. CDR3 sequence reads: CASSLYGGEGSQHF. CDR3 coding DNA: TGCGCCAGCAGCTTGTACGGGGGAGAAGGGTCCCAGCATTTT.

This chain links TRBV27 with TRBJ2-7, with 8 bases lining up with TRBD2. The CDR3 sequence is 15 residues long. V was clipped by 6 bases and J by 2 bases; unmatched bases: 9. Germline CDR1 reads MNHEY; CDR2 reads SMNVEV (reference sequence). The CDR3 coding sequence is TGTGCCAGCAGGGGAACTAGCGGTCCCACCTACGAGCAGTACTTC. Translating gives CASRGTSGPTYEQYF.

V usage is TRBV7-9 and J usage is TRBJ2-1; unclear D gene. This CDR3 contains 11 residues. Trimming stripped 5 bases from V and 10 bases from J, with 9 bases between. CDR1 is SEHNR, CDR2 FQNEAQ, per germline (reference sequence). The CDR3 reads CASSPGYEQFF. In DNA form, the CDR3 reads TGTGCCAGCAGCCCCGGTTACGAGCAGTTCTTC.

The chain combines TRBV10-1 with TRBJ1-1; no reliable D call. CDR1 WNHNN and CDR2 SYGVQD come from the germline V gene (reference sequence). CDR3 length: 13 amino acids. V gave up 2 bases and J gave up 0 bases, with 4 bases separating them. CDR3 DNA: TGCGCCAGCAGTGAGAATCTGAACACTGAAGCTTTCTTT. It specifies CASSENLNTEAFF.

The chain couples TRBV5-8 to TRBJ1-5, with TRBD1 identical over 9 bases. The germline gives CDR1 SGHTS, CDR2 YDEGEE. With 2 bases clipped from V and 0 bases from J, the junction kept 12 bases outside the gene matches. This CDR3 has 19 amino acids. The CDR3 is CASSFPPGQGYYSNQPQHF. The CDR3 DNA reads TGTGCCAGCAGCTTCCCCCCGGGACAGGGATATTATAGCAATCAGCCCCAGCATTTT.